Each of the 11 T cell receptor beta chains below was sequenced from the same sample in a study of long-term antiretroviral therapy in people with HIV. Runs used v3.0 of the immunoSEQ assay and were done at survey level. The protocol was immunoSEQ multiplex PCR, while the TCRdb copy is restricted to in-frame clones and leaves out a portion. The table has 40,000 to 50,000 clones, over 90% seen once. Specimen: unsorted PBMCs, collected around 9.2 years after starting antiretroviral therapy. Every receptor here comes from a young man with HIV.

This sequence joins TRBV2 and TRBJ2-7; D remains unclear. CDR3 length equals 14 residues. Germline loops: CDR1 SNHLY, CDR2 FYNNEI. V was pared by 5 bases and J by 6 bases, with 17 bases between. Written as DNA, the CDR3 is TGTGCCAGCAGTTTGGACCGCCCGGATACCGAGCAGTACGTC. Its translation is CASSLDRPDTEQYV.

The chain joins TRBV5-1 to TRBJ1-1; 7 nucleotides agree with TRBD1. This CDR3 has 15 amino acids. Unmatched junction bases numbered 7, after V lost 3 bases and J lost 2 bases. Germline assignment: CDR1 SGHRS and CDR2 YFSETQ. The CDR3 coding sequence is TGCGCCAGCAGCTCTTGGACAGGACTTAACACTGAAGCTTTCTTT. Protein product: CASSSWTGLNTEAFF.

This rearrangement joins TRBV6-6 to TRBJ2-2; D is ambiguous. Trimming shortened V by 5 bases and J by 5 bases, and 6 bases separated the two germline ends. This CDR3 comprises 12 residues. Per the germline V gene, CDR1 is MNHNY and CDR2 is SVGAGI (reference sequence). The CDR3 spells CASSNPTGELFF. The CDR3 DNA sequence: TGTGCCAGCAGTAACCCAACCGGGGAGCTGTTTTTT.

The chain links TRBV6-1 to TRBJ1-1, with D hard to call. The CDR3 length is 18 residues. V gave up 7 bases and J gave up 0 bases, with 24 bases separating them. Germline CDR1 reads MNHNS; CDR2 reads SASEGT. CDR3 in DNA: TGTGCCAGCATTGATTCCCTGCGGTACGGAGGTATGAACACTGAAGCTTTCTTT. Amino acid sequence: CASIDSLRYGGMNTEAFF.

The chain links TRBV30 to TRBJ1-1; 7 positions match TRBD1. The length of the CDR3 is 15 residues. Germline CDR1 and CDR2: GTSNPN and SVGIG (reference sequence). Unmatched junction bases numbered 11, after V lost 2 bases and J lost 5 bases. CDR3 sequence (DNA): TGTGCCTGGAGTTCTTCGACAGGGAGTAAAACTGAAGCTTTCTTT. Translating gives CAWSSSTGSKTEAFF.

The chain has TRBV2 and TRBJ2-4, with 7 nucleotides matching TRBD1. The CDR3 runs 14 residues. The V gene end was trimmed by 1 base and the J gene end by 10 bases; junction bases not matched to a gene: 7. Germline V gene data show CDR1 as SNHLY and CDR2 as FYNNEI. As DNA, the CDR3 is TGTGCCAGCAGTGAAGGTGATCCCAGGGGGATTCAGTACTTC. Its protein is CASSEGDPRGIQYF.

The chain couples TRBV4-2 to TRBJ2-3, with TRBD2 identical over 8 bases. The CDR3 is 16 amino acids. The J segment lost 0 bases and the V segment lost 0 bases, leaving 2 bases of the junction unmatched. Per the germline V gene, CDR1 is LGHNA and CDR2 is YNFKEQ. Written as DNA, the CDR3 is TGTGCCAGCAGCCAAGAGCGGGGGGCCAGCACAGATACGCAGTATTTT. Its protein product is CASSQERGASTDTQYF.

The chain links TRBV5-1 to TRBJ1-5; D is undetermined. V was trimmed by 0 bases and J by 1 base, leaving 2 bases between them. Germline CDR1 is SGHRS and CDR2 is YFSETQ. The CDR3 contains 13 residues. The CDR3 DNA follows: TGCGCCAGCAGCTTGGAAAGCAATCAGCCCCAGCATTTT. Its translation: CASSLESNQPQHF. The full variable domain, its missing parts supplied by reference TRBV5-1 and TRBJ1-5, is KAGVTQTPRYLIKTRGQQVTLSCSPISGHRSVSWYQQTPGQGLQFLFEYFSETQRNKGNFPGRFSGRQFSNSRSEMNVSTLELGDSALYLCASSLESNQPQHFGDGTRLSIL.

The gene calls are TRBV6-1 and TRBJ2-2; 8 bases are a match to TRBD1. Germline loops: CDR1 MNHNS, CDR2 SASEGT. With V trimmed by 1 base and J by 3 bases, 1 base remained unmatched. The CDR3 contains 15 residues. CDR3 protein: CASSEDRGYTGELFF. In DNA, the CDR3 is TGTGCCAGCAGTGAAGACAGGGGGTACACCGGGGAGCTGTTTTTT.

The chain links TRBV9 to TRBJ1-1; no clear D gene. V was pared by 0 bases and J by 1 base, with 7 bases between. Per the germline V gene, CDR1 is SGDLS and CDR2 is YYNGEE. CDR3 length: 14 residues. This CDR3 reads CASSVGDPNTEAFF. As DNA, the CDR3 is TGTGCCAGCAGCGTAGGTGATCCGAACACTGAAGCTTTCTTT.

The chain has TRBV2 and TRBJ2-3; 7 bases are a match to TRBD2. Trimming removed 4 bases from V and 2 bases from J; junction bases left unmatched: 6. The CDR3 totals 15 residues. CDR1 is SNHLY, CDR2 FYNNEI, per germline. For the CDR3, the DNA is TGTGCCAGCAGTGTCGTGGGACTAACCACAGATACGCAGTATTTT. Its protein is CASSVVGLTTDTQYF.